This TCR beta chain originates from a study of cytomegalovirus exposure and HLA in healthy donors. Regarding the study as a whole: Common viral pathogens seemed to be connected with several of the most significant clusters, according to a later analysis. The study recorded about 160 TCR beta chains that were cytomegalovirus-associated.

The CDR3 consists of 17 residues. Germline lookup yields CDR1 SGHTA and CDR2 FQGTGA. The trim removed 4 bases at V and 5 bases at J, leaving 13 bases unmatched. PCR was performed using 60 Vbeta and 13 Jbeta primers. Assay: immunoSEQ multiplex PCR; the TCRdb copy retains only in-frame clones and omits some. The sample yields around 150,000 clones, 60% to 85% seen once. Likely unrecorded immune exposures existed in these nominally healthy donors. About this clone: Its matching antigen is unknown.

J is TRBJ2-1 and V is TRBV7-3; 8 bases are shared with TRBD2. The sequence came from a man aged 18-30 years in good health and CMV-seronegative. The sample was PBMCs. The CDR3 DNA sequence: TGTGCCAGCAGCTCCCGGGGAGGCGGGGGGTACGACAATGAGCAGTTCTTC. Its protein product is CASSSRGGGGYDNEQFF.